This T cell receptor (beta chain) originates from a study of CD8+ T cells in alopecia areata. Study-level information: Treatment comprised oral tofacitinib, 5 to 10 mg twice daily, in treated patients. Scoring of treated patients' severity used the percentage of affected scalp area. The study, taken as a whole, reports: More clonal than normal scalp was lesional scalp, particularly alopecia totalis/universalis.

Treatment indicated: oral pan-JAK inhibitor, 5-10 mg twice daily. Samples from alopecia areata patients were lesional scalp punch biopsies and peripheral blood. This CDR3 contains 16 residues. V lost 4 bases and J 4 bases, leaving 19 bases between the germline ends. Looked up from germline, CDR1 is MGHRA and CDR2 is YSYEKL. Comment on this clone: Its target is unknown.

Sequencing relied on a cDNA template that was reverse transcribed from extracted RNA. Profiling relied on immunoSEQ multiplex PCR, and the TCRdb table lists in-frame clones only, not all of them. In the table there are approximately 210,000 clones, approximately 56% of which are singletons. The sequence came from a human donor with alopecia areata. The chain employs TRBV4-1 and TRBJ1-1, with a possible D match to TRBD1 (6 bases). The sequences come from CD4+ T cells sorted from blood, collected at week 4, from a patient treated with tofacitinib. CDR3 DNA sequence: TGCGCCAGCAGCCCGTACCTACAGGGACTAGGCACTGAAGCTTTCTTT. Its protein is CASSPYLQGLGTEAFF.